Below, 3 T cell receptor beta chains from the same sample are listed, as sequenced in a study of blood T cell repertoires in COVID-19. Profiled with immunoSEQ multiplex PCR; TCRdb holds only in-frame clones, not every one. This sample carries over 400,000 clones, about 89% of them seen once, and the ten largest clones take about 8%. Material for sequencing was peripheral blood. The receptors stem from a woman aged 50 to 60 with COVID-19, enrolled during active disease.

This clone has a single count. The J gene is TRBJ2-2, the V gene TRBV11-1; 8 bases are shared with TRBD1. CDR3 length: 15 amino acids. Germline loops: CDR1 SGHAT, CDR2 FQDESV (reference sequence). J gave up 4 bases and V 2 bases, and 3 bases lay outside the gene matches. In DNA, the CDR3 is TGTGCCAGCAGCTTACAGGGGGCCCGCACCGGGGAGCTGTTTTTT. It is translated as CASSLQGARTGELFF.

As concerns this clone: Within the sample, other DNA sequences also encode this same CDR3. This chain connects TRBV18 to TRBJ2-7; possibly TRBD2 for D (6 bases). Trimming pared 5 bases from V and 0 bases from J, leaving 11 bases between. Germline-derived CDR1 and CDR2 are KGHSH and LQKENI. CDR3 length: 14 amino acids. CDR3 bases: TGTGCCAGCTCATCCGGGACTGGCTCCTACGAGCAGTACTTC. Translating gives CASSSGTGSYEQYF.

This chain links TRBV3-1 (or the pseudogene TRBV3-2) with TRBJ2-3; a weak D match, TRBD1 (5 bases). Germline V CDR1 and CDR2: LGHDT, YNNKEL (reference sequence). This CDR3 contains 17 residues. V lost 6 bases to trimming and J lost 1 base, with 20 bases between them. CDR3 in amino acids: CASRTSSRGWGTDTQYF. In DNA form, the CDR3 reads TGTGCCAGCAGGACAAGTAGTAGGGGATGGGGCACAGATACGCAGTATTTT.